This TCR beta chain was observed in a study of beta chain features in type 1 diabetes. Findings of the study overall: Equally in patients and controls, PCR might preferentially amplify shorter templates. Patients' naive, central memory and regulatory TCRB repertoires appeared more alike than those of healthy donors.

Sort purity for all populations was recorded as exceeding 98%. From germline, CDR1 is LNHNV and CDR2 YYDKDF (reference sequence). The CDR3 has 20 residues. Trimming left V 0 bases short and J 3 bases short, with 23 bases between. Reverse transcribing all isolated RNA meant expressed TCRB transcripts were sequenced. TCRdb's copy holds only in-frame clones and misses some; the assay was immunoSEQ multiplex PCR. This table holds under 350,000 clones, approximately 8.1% found once. The table lists this clone with a few counts. The antigen remains unidentified. The TCR comes from a woman younger than 30 in good health. V is TRBV15 and J is TRBJ1-4, with a tentative D call TRBD1 (6 bases). Sequenced material: central memory CD4+ T cells from blood. The CDR3 DNA follows: TGTGCCACCAGCAGAGACCGAGGGCAGGGGACGTCGTTGGCTAATGAAAAACTGTTTTTT. Its protein is CATSRDRGQGTSLANEKLFF.